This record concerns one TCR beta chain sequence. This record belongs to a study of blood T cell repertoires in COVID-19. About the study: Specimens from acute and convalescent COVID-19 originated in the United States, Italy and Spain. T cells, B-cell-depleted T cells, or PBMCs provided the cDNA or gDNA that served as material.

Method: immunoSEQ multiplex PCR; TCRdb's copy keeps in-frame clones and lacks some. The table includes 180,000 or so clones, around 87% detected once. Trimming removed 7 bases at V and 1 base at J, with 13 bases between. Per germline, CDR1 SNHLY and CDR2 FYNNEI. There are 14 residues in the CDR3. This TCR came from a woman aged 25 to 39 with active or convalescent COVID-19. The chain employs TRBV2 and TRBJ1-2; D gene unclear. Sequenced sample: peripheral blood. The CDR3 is CASKRAGVNYGYTF. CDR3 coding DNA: TGTGCCAGCAAAAGGGCCGGGGTTAACTATGGCTACACCTTC.